This T cell receptor beta chain was identified in a study of cytomegalovirus exposure and HLA in healthy donors. Study-level background: The study's early data release held some 85 million unique TCRs from HLA-typed donors.

Notes on the study in general: In presence/absence analyses, roughly uniform sequencing depth across donors was assumed.

The PCR made use of 60 Vbeta and 13 Jbeta primers. Assay used: immunoSEQ multiplex PCR; TCRdb lists only in-frame clones, some missing. The repertoire table contains approximately 150,000 clones. Concerning this clone: Its antigen is not identified.

The sequenced sample consisted of PBMCs. The sequence came from a woman between 18 and 29 years old in good health and CMV-seronegative.

CDR3 bases: TGTGCCAGCAGCTTCGCCGGGACAGGGGGCGTTTCGGACACTGAAGCTTTCTTT. Translating it yields CASSFAGTGGVSDTEAFF. V and J are TRBV7-6 and TRBJ1-1; TRBD1 agrees at 12 bases. The CDR3 consists of 18 residues. V was clipped by 3 bases and J by 3 bases; unmatched bases: 11. Germline-derived CDR1 and CDR2 are SGHVS and FNYEAQ.